These 6 T cell receptor beta chains were sequenced from one sample in a study of response to subunit inactivated influenza vaccine. TCRdb ran MiXCR on the RT-PCR reads and lists one entry per CDR3 protein. The profile shows about 540,000 distinct CDR3 sequences, roughly 25% of them singletons. These data also formed part of another study, on T cells expressing NK-cell markers. As reported in that work: As the method of synthesis, 5'RACE template switching with UMIs yielded TCR beta cDNA.

The sample in question was CD4+ T cells sorted from PBMCs, obtained 12 days after vaccination. Receptor source: a man in his fifties or sixties who received an inactivated influenza vaccine.

This chain uses TRBV11-2 with TRBJ2-5, with a possible D match to TRBD2 (5 bases). The CDR3 contains 15 residues. Germline V gene data show CDR1 as SGHAT and CDR2 as FQNNGV. The V end lost 1 base, the J end lost 5 bases, and 14 bases lay between the germline ends. This CDR3 reads CASSLGFGGSETQYF. CDR3 coding DNA: TGTGCCAGCAGCTTAGGTTTTGGCGGGTCGGAGACCCAGTACTTC.

This clonotype was seen a few times. This rearrangement joins TRBV7-2 to TRBJ2-5; D unclear. In germline, CDR1 is SGHTA, CDR2 FQGNSA. The V end lost 2 bases, the J end lost 5 bases, and 15 bases lay between the germline ends. This CDR3 has 15 residues. For the CDR3, the DNA is TGTGCCAGCAGCTTAAACCATCTTCTTGGGGAGACCCAGTACTTC. Translated: CASSLNHLLGETQYF. The whole variable domain, remainder taken from reference TRBV7-2 and TRBJ2-5, is GAGVSQSPSNKVTEKGKDVELRCDPISGHTALYWYRQSLGQGLEFLIYFQGNSAPDKSGLPSDRFSAERTGGSVSTLTIQRTQQEDSAVYLCASSLNHLLGETQYFGPGTRLLVL.

CDR3 region: CASSPTDTPYEQYF. The CDR3 DNA is TGTGCCAGCAGTCCTACCGACACCCCCTACGAGCAGTACTTC. V gene TRBV12-3 or TRBV12-4 combines with J gene TRBJ2-7; no clear D gene. Trimming took 5 bases from V and 2 from J, leaving 13 bases between them. CDR3 size: 14 residues.

The chain links TRBV5-1 to TRBJ2-1, with 12 bases aligning to TRBD2. The CDR3 contains 16 residues. The germline V gene has CDR1 SGHRS and CDR2 YFSETQ. V shed 5 bases and J 9 bases; nucleotides not matched to a gene: 12. The CDR3 sequence is CASSQGPSGGAIEQFF. CDR3 sequence (DNA): TGCGCCAGCAGTCAAGGCCCTAGCGGGGGGGCGATTGAGCAGTTCTTC.

The CDR3 DNA reads TGTGCCAGCAGCCAAGGATCAAAATCCTACGAGCAGTACTTC. It is translated as CASSQGSKSYEQYF. The chain couples TRBV3-1 to TRBJ2-7; D call uncertain. The length of the CDR3 is 14 residues. Germline lookup yields CDR1 LGHDT and CDR2 YNNKEL (reference sequence). The germline V and J ends were trimmed by 1 base and 1 base, with 8 bases remaining between them.

This clonotype was counted between two and nine times. J is TRBJ2-2 and V is TRBV7-2; D not resolved. The V end lost 1 base, the J end lost 0 bases, and 6 bases lay between the germline ends. This CDR3 comprises 15 residues. CDR1 is SGHTA and CDR2 is FQGNSA in the germline V gene. This chain's CDR3 is CASSLVWANTGELFF. In nucleotides, the CDR3 is TGTGCCAGCAGCTTAGTTTGGGCGAACACCGGGGAGCTGTTTTTT.